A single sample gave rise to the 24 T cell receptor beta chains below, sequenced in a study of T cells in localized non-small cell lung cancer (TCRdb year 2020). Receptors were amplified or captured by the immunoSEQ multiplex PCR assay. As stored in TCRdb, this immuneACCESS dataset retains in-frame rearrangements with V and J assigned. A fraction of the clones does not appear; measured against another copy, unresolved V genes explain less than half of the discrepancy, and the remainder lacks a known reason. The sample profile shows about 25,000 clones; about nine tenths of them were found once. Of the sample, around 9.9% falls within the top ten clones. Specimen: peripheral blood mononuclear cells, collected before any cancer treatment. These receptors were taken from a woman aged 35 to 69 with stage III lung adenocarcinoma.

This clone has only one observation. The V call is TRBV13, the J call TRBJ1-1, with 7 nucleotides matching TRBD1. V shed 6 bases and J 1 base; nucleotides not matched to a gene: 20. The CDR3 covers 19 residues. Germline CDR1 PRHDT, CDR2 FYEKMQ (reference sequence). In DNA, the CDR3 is TGTGCCAGCAGTCCTACCCCCCACCGACAGGGCCTGGGGAACACTGAAGCTTTCTTT. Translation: CASSPTPHRQGLGNTEAFF. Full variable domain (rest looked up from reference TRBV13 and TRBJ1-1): AAGVIQSPRHLIKEKRETATLKCYPIPRHDTVYWYQQGPGQDPQFLISFYEKMQSDKGSIPDRFSAQQFSDYHSELNMSSLELGDSALYFCASSPTPHRQGLGNTEAFFGQGTRLTVV.

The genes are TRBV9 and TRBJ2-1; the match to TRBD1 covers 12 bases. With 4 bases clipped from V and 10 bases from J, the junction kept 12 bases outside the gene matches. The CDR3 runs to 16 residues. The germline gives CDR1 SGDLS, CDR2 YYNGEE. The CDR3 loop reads CASSSGPGQGAREQFF. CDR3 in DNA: TGTGCCAGCAGCTCAGGCCCGGGACAGGGGGCGCGCGAGCAGTTCTTC.

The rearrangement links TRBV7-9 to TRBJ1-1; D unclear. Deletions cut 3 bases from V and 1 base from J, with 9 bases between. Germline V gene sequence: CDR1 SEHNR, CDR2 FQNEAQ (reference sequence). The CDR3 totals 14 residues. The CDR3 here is CASSFGGPNTEAFF. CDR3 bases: TGTGCCAGCAGCTTCGGAGGGCCGAACACTGAAGCTTTCTTT.

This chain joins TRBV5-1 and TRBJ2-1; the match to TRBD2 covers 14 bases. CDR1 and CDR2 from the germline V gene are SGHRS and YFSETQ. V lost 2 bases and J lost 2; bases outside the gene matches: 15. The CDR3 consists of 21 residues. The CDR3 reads CASSFANLGLAGEHAYNEQFF. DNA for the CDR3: TGCGCCAGCAGCTTTGCTAATCTGGGACTAGCGGGAGAGCACGCCTACAATGAGCAGTTCTTC. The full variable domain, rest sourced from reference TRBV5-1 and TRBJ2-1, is KAGVTQTPRYLIKTRGQQVTLSCSPISGHRSVSWYQQTPGQGLQFLFEYFSETQRNKGNFPGRFSGRQFSNSRSEMNVSTLELGDSALYLCASSFANLGLAGEHAYNEQFFGPGTRLTVL.

As DNA, the CDR3 is TGCAGCGTGGACCCCGGGATTCCTTACTCCTACGAGCAGTACTTC. This gives the protein CSVDPGIPYSYEQYF. The rearrangement links TRBV29-1 to TRBJ2-7; the D gene is possibly TRBD2 (5 bases). Germline V gene data show CDR1 as SQVTM and CDR2 as ANQGSEA. V lost 6 bases and J 0 bases, leaving 18 bases between the germline ends. The length of the CDR3 is 15 residues.

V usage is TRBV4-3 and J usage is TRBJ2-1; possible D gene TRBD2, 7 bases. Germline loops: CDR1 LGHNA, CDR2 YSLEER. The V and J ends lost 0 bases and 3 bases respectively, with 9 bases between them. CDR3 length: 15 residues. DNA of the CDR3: TGCGCCAGCAGCCAAGAAGGGGGGGGCTACAATGAGCAGTTCTTC. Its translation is CASSQEGGGYNEQFF.

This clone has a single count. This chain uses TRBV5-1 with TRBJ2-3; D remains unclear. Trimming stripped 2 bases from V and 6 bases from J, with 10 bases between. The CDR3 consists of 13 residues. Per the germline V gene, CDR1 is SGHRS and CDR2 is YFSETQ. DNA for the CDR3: TGCGCCAGCAGCTTCGAGTGGACCGATACGCAGTATTTT. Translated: CASSFEWTDTQYF.

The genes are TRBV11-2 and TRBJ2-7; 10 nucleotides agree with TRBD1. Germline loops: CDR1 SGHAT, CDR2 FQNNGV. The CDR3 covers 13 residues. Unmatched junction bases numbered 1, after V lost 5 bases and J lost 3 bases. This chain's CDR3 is CASSRTGGYEQYF. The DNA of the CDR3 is TGTGCCAGCAGCCGGACAGGGGGCTACGAGCAGTACTTC.

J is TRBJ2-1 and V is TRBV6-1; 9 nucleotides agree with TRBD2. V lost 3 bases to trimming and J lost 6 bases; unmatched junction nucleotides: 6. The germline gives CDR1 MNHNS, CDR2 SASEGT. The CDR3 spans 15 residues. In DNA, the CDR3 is TGTGCCAGCAGTGAGCGAGCGGGAGGCATCAATGAGCAGTTCTTC. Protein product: CASSERAGGINEQFF.

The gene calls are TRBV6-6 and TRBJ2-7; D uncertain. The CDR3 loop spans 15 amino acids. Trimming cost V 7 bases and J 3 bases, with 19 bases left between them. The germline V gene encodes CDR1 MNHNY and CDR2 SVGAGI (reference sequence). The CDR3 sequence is CASTPASFGNYEQYF. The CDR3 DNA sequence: TGTGCCAGCACTCCCGCCTCGTTTGGGAACTACGAGCAGTACTTC.

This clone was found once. Written as DNA, the CDR3 is TGTGCCAGCAGCTTGGCGGCGAGCGGGGGGATCACAGATACGCAGTATTTT. Protein product: CASSLAASGGITDTQYF. The chain uses TRBV7-6 and TRBJ2-3, with 9 bases fitting TRBD2. CDR1 SGHVS and CDR2 FNYEAQ come from the germline V gene. Trimming removed 3 bases from V and 2 bases from J; junction bases left unmatched: 9. CDR3 size: 17 residues.

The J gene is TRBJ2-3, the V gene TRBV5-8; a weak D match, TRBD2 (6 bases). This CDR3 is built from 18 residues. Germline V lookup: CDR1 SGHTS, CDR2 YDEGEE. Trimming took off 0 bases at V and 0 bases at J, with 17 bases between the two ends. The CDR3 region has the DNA TGTGCCAGCAGCTTGGTTCTAGCGCGAATATCTAGCACAGATACGCAGTATTTT. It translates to CASSLVLARISSTDTQYF.

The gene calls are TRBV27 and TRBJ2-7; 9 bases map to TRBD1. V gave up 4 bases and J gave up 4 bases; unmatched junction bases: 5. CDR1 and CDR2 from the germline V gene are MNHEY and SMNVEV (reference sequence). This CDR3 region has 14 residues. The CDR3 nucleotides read TGTGCCAGCAGTTGGGGACAGGGTGCGTACGAGCAGTACTTC. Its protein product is CASSWGQGAYEQYF.

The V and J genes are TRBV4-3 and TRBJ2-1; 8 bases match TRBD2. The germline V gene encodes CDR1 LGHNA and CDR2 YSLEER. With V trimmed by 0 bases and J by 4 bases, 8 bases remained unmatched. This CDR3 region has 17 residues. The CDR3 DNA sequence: TGCGCCAGCAGCCAAGAACCCCTAGCGGGCGCGTACAATGAGCAGTTCTTC. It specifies CASSQEPLAGAYNEQFF.

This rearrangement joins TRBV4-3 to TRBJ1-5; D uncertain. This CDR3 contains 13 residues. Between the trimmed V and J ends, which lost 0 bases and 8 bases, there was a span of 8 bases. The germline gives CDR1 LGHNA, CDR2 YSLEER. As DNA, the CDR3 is TGCGCCAGCAGCCAAGATAGAGACAAGCCCCAGCATTTT. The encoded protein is CASSQDRDKPQHF.

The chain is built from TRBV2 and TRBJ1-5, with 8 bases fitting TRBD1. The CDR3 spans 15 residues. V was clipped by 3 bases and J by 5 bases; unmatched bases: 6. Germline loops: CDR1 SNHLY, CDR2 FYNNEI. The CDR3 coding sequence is TGTGCCAGCAGTGAGGGGACAGGTCCGTATCAGCCCCAGCATTTT. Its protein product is CASSEGTGPYQPQHF.

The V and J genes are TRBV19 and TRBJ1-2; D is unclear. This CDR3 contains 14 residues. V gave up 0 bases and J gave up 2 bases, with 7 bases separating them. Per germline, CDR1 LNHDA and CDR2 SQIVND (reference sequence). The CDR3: CASSIETWNYGYTF. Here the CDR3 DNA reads TGTGCCAGTAGTATAGAAACCTGGAACTATGGCTACACCTTC. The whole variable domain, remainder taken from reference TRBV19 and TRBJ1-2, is DGGITQSPKYLFRKEGQNVTLSCEQNLNHDAMYWYRQDPGQGLRLIYYSQIVNDFQKGDIAEGYSVSREKKESFPLTVTSAQKNPTAFYLCASSIETWNYGYTFGSGTRLTVV.

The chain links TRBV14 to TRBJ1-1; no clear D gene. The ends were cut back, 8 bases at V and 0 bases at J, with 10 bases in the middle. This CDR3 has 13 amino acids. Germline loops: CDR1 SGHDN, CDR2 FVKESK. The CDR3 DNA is TGTGCCAGCGCGATCGGTTTGAACACTGAAGCTTTCTTT. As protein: CASAIGLNTEAFF.

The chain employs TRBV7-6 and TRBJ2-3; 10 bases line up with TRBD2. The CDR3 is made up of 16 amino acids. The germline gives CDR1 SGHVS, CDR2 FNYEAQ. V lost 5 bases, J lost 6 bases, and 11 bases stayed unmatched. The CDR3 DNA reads TGTGCCAGCAGCCCGCCTAGCGGGAGAGCCCGTGATACGCAGTATTTT. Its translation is CASSPPSGRARDTQYF.

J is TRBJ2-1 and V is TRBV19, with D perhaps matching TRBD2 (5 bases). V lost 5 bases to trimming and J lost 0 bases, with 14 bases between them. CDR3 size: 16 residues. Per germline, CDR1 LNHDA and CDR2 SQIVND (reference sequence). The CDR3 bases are TGTGCCAGTAGTGTCACCCCTACTAGCTCCTACAATGAGCAGTTCTTC. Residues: CASSVTPTSSYNEQFF.

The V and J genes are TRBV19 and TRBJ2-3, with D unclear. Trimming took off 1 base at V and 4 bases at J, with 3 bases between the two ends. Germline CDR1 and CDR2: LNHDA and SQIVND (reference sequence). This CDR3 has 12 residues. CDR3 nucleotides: TGTGCCAGTAGTATAGTGGCAGATACGCAGTATTTT. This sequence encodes CASSIVADTQYF.

DNA for the CDR3: TGTGCCAGCAGCTTAGGCCAGCAGGAGACCCAGTACTTC. This codes for CASSLGQQETQYF. The chain uses TRBV7-7 and TRBJ2-5; the D is unclear. Between the trimmed V and J ends, which lost 1 base and 5 bases, there was a span of 8 bases. The CDR3 totals 13 residues. Germline V gene sequence: CDR1 SSHAT, CDR2 FNYEAQ (reference sequence).

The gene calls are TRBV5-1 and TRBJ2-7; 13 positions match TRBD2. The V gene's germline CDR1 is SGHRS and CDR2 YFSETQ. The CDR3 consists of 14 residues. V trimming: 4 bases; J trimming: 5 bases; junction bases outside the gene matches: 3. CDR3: CASSPGTSGDEQYF. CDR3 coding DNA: TGCGCCAGCAGCCCCGGGACTAGCGGGGACGAGCAGTACTTC.

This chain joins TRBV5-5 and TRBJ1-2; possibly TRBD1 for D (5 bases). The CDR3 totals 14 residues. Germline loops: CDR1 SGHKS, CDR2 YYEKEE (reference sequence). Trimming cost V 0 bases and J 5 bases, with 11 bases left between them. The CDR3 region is CASSLEPGNYGYTF. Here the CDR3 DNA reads TGTGCCAGCAGCTTGGAGCCAGGGAATTATGGCTACACCTTC.